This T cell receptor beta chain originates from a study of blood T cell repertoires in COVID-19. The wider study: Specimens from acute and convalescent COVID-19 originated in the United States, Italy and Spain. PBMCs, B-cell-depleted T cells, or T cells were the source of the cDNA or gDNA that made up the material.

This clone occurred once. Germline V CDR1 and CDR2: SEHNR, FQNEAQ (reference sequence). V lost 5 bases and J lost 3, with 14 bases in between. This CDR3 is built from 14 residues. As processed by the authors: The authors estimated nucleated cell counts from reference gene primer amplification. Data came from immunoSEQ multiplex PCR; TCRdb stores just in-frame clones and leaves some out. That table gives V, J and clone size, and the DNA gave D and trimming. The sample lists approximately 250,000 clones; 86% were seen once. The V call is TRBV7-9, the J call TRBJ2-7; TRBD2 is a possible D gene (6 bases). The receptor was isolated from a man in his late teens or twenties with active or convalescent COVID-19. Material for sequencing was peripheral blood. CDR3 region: CASSPAGPSYEQYF. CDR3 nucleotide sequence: TGTGCCAGCAGCCCGGCGGGACCCAGCTACGAGCAGTACTTC.